This TCR beta chain was obtained from a study of shared clonotypes between healthy human individuals. The CDR3 runs to 15 residues. Germline lookup yields CDR1 MDHEN and CDR2 SYDVKM. V lost 0 bases and J lost 7, with 13 bases in between. Free of recent acute infections or vaccinations, the donors were healthy HIV-negative adults. The repertoire was sequenced with immunoSEQ multiplex PCR; TCRdb's copy has only in-frame clones and lacks some. The sample records roughly 2,300,000 clones, roughly 90% being singletons. The sample was naive CD4+ T cells from PBMCs. Subset indicated: CD45RA+ positively selected. This TCR was recovered from a man aged 18-30 years in good health. Some clones in this sample may be carry-over from other donors' samples. The chain joins TRBV28 to TRBJ2-1, with a weak D call TRBD2 (6 bases). CDR3 region: CASSLWAAGYNEQFF. The CDR3 DNA is TGTGCCAGCAGTTTATGGGCCGCGGGGTATAATGAGCAGTTCTTC.